This is a list of T cell receptor beta chains from one sample in a study of blood T cell repertoires in COVID-19. The repertoire was sequenced with immunoSEQ multiplex PCR; TCRdb's copy has only in-frame clones and lacks some. Altogether 200,000 to 250,000 clones are present, around 85% being singletons, with the ten largest covering roughly 2.2%. Sample: peripheral blood. These receptors were taken from a woman in her forties or fifties with acute or convalescent COVID-19. The CDR3 runs from the conserved cysteine through the conserved F or W. Fields, in order: D gene, clone size, J gene, CDR3 length, V gene, CDR3 protein, CDR3 DNA. A D gene is named only where the DNA matches it firmly. The size entry is marked missing in some rows and otherwise reads once, few, many or a size class.

d_gene: TRBD1
abundance: -
j_gene: TRBJ1-3
len: 15
v_gene: TRBV5-4
CDR3aa: CASSRGQGTGNTIYF
CDR3nt: TGTGCCAGCAGCCGGGGACAGGGGACGGGAAACACCATATATTTT

d_gene: -
abundance: -
j_gene: TRBJ1-5
len: 15
v_gene: TRBV7-8
CDR3aa: CASSSGTFSNQPQHF
CDR3nt: TGTGCCAGCAGCTCCGGGACATTTAGCAATCAGCCCCAGCATTTT

d_gene: TRBD1
abundance: -
j_gene: TRBJ2-3
len: 16
v_gene: TRBV2
CDR3aa: CASSDGQGSITDTQYF
CDR3nt: TGTGCCAGCAGTGATGGACAGGGTTCCATCACGGATACGCAGTATTTT

d_gene: -
abundance: -
j_gene: TRBJ1-2
len: 14
v_gene: TRBV30
CDR3aa: CAWSWQQRGYGYTF
CDR3nt: TGTGCCTGGTCTTGGCAGCAGAGAGGCTATGGCTACACCTTC

d_gene: TRBD1
abundance: -
j_gene: TRBJ1-2
len: 15
v_gene: TRBV27
CDR3aa: CASSLIGTGVYGYTF
CDR3nt: TGTGCCAGCAGTTTAATAGGGACAGGGGTTTACGGCTACACCTTC

d_gene: TRBD1
abundance: -
j_gene: TRBJ2-7
len: 14
v_gene: TRBV7-2
CDR3aa: CASSSYRGSYEQYF
CDR3nt: TGTGCCAGCAGCTCCTACAGGGGTAGCTACGAGCAGTACTTC

d_gene: -
abundance: -
j_gene: TRBJ1-5
len: 14
v_gene: TRBV18
CDR3aa: CASSVGERNQPQHF
CDR3nt: TGTGCCAGCTCCGTTGGGGAGAGGAATCAGCCCCAGCATTTT

d_gene: TRBD2
abundance: -
j_gene: TRBJ2-4
len: 16
v_gene: TRBV18
CDR3aa: CASSPIAGAVENIQYF
CDR3nt: TGTGCCAGCTCACCCATAGCGGGAGCGGTGGAAAACATTCAGTACTTC

d_gene: -
abundance: -
j_gene: TRBJ1-2
len: 16
v_gene: TRBV11-2
CDR3aa: CASSWGREPSNYGYTF
CDR3nt: TGTGCCAGCAGCTGGGGCAGGGAACCCAGTAACTATGGCTACACCTTC

d_gene: -
abundance: -
j_gene: TRBJ1-1
len: 13
v_gene: TRBV6-5
CDR3aa: CASGAGVVTEAFF
CDR3nt: TGTGCCAGCGGGGCAGGAGTTGTCACTGAAGCTTTCTTT

d_gene: TRBD1
abundance: -
j_gene: TRBJ2-7
len: 15
v_gene: TRBV3-1/TRBV3-2
CDR3aa: CASSQRGQGAGEQYF
CDR3nt: TGTGCCAGCAGCCAGCGCGGACAGGGGGCAGGCGAGCAGTACTTC

d_gene: TRBD2
abundance: -
j_gene: TRBJ2-3
len: 15
v_gene: TRBV7-3
CDR3aa: CASSLVGTSSDTQYF
CDR3nt: TGTGCCAGCAGCTTAGTCGGGACTAGTTCAGATACGCAGTATTTT

d_gene: TRBD1
abundance: -
j_gene: TRBJ2-3
len: 16
v_gene: TRBV10-3
CDR3aa: CAISPTRDRGRDTQYF
CDR3nt: TGTGCCATCAGTCCAACCCGGGACAGGGGGCGAGATACGCAGTATTTT

d_gene: -
abundance: -
j_gene: TRBJ1-2
len: 13
v_gene: TRBV12-5
CDR3aa: CASGLHGIYGYTF
CDR3nt: TGTGCTAGTGGCCTCCACGGGATCTATGGCTACACCTTC

d_gene: TRBD1
abundance: -
j_gene: TRBJ1-4
len: 15
v_gene: TRBV6-5
CDR3aa: CASSSPGQGKEKLFF
CDR3nt: TGTGCCAGCAGTTCCCCGGGACAGGGGAAGGAAAAACTGTTTTTT

d_gene: TRBD2
abundance: -
j_gene: TRBJ2-3
len: 18
v_gene: TRBV27
CDR3aa: CASSFRTSGRGRTDTQYF
CDR3nt: TGTGCCAGCAGTTTCCGGACTAGCGGGAGAGGGAGGACAGATACGCAGTATTTT

d_gene: -
abundance: -
j_gene: TRBJ2-1
len: 16
v_gene: TRBV7-9
CDR3aa: CASSLGPGRTYNEQFF
CDR3nt: TGTGCCAGCAGCTTAGGACCCGGGAGAACCTACAATGAGCAGTTCTTC

d_gene: TRBD1
abundance: -
j_gene: TRBJ2-1
len: 14
v_gene: TRBV19
CDR3aa: CASSMTGGYNEQFF
CDR3nt: TGTGCCAGTAGTATGACAGGGGGCTACAATGAGCAGTTCTTC

d_gene: -
abundance: -
j_gene: TRBJ1-1
len: 11
v_gene: TRBV7-9
CDR3aa: CASRRGTEAFF
CDR3nt: TGTGCCAGCCGCCGGGGCACTGAAGCTTTCTTT

d_gene: -
abundance: -
j_gene: TRBJ1-1
len: 13
v_gene: TRBV30
CDR3aa: CAAFTVLFTEAFF
CDR3nt: TGTGCCGCCTTTACGGTACTCTTCACTGAAGCTTTCTTT

d_gene: TRBD1
abundance: -
j_gene: TRBJ1-2
len: 14
v_gene: TRBV5-1
CDR3aa: CASSLAGTGEGYTF
CDR3nt: TGCGCCAGCAGCTTGGCCGGGACAGGGGAAGGCTACACCTTC

d_gene: -
abundance: -
j_gene: TRBJ1-5
len: 16
v_gene: TRBV4-1
CDR3aa: CASSQVGRQNNQPQHF
CDR3nt: TGCGCCAGCAGCCAAGTGGGGCGACAGAACAATCAGCCCCAGCATTTT

d_gene: -
abundance: once
j_gene: TRBJ2-3
len: 13
v_gene: TRBV6-2/TRBV6-3
CDR3aa: CASSYMGGDTQYF
CDR3nt: TGTGCCAGCAGCTATATGGGAGGAGATACGCAGTATTTT

d_gene: TRBD1
abundance: once
j_gene: TRBJ1-1
len: 15
v_gene: TRBV5-5
CDR3aa: CASSFGTGTNTEAFF
CDR3nt: TGTGCCAGCAGCTTCGGGACAGGGACAAACACTGAAGCTTTCTTT

d_gene: -
abundance: few
j_gene: TRBJ2-1
len: 13
v_gene: TRBV2
CDR3aa: CASSEARYNEQFF
CDR3nt: TGTGCCAGCAGTGAAGCCAGGTACAATGAGCAGTTCTTC

d_gene: -
abundance: -
j_gene: TRBJ2-5
len: 15
v_gene: TRBV5-1
CDR3aa: CASSLEAGSQETQYF
CDR3nt: TGCGCCAGCAGCTTGGAGGCAGGATCCCAAGAGACCCAGTACTTC

d_gene: -
abundance: -
j_gene: TRBJ1-3
len: 16
v_gene: TRBV5-6
CDR3aa: CASSLEMGGSGNTIYF
CDR3nt: TGTGCCAGCAGCTTGGAGATGGGGGGATCTGGAAACACCATATATTTT

d_gene: -
abundance: -
j_gene: TRBJ1-1
len: 13
v_gene: TRBV7-9
CDR3aa: CASSFRGNTEAFF
CDR3nt: TGTGCCAGCAGCTTTAGGGGAAACACTGAAGCTTTCTTT

d_gene: -
abundance: -
j_gene: TRBJ1-5
len: 15
v_gene: TRBV19
CDR3aa: CASSTHVGGNQPQHF
CDR3nt: TGTGCCAGTAGTACCCACGTCGGGGGCAATCAGCCCCAGCATTTT

d_gene: TRBD1
abundance: -
j_gene: TRBJ1-2
len: 18
v_gene: TRBV3-1/TRBV3-2
CDR3aa: CASSQDSGQGACDYGYTF
CDR3nt: TGTGCCAGCAGCCAAGATTCGGGACAGGGGGCTTGCGACTATGGCTACACCTTC

d_gene: TRBD2
abundance: once
j_gene: TRBJ2-3
len: 16
v_gene: TRBV19
CDR3aa: CASSAIAGEGTDTQYF
CDR3nt: TGTGCCAGTAGTGCCATAGCGGGAGAAGGCACAGATACGCAGTATTTT

d_gene: -
abundance: -
j_gene: TRBJ2-4
len: 15
v_gene: TRBV6-5
CDR3aa: CASSQGLGAKNIQYF
CDR3nt: TGTGCCAGCAGTCAGGGCCTAGGGGCCAAAAACATTCAGTACTTC

d_gene: -
abundance: -
j_gene: TRBJ1-6
len: 13
v_gene: TRBV27
CDR3aa: CASRTANNSPLHF
CDR3nt: TGTGCCAGCCGGACAGCAAATAATTCACCCCTCCACTTT

d_gene: -
abundance: -
j_gene: TRBJ2-1
len: 14
v_gene: TRBV10-3
CDR3aa: CAISQGPSYNEQFF
CDR3nt: TGTGCCATCAGCCAGGGTCCGTCCTACAATGAGCAGTTCTTC

d_gene: -
abundance: -
j_gene: TRBJ1-2
len: 13
v_gene: TRBV12-5
CDR3aa: CASGSWTGNDYTF
CDR3nt: TGTGCTAGTGGTTCCTGGACTGGGAATGACTACACCTTC

d_gene: -
abundance: -
j_gene: TRBJ2-1
len: 13
v_gene: TRBV4-1
CDR3aa: CASSEGAGTPEFF
CDR3nt: TGCGCCAGCAGCGAAGGGGCGGGAACCCCTGAGTTCTTC

d_gene: -
abundance: -
j_gene: TRBJ1-2
len: 12
v_gene: TRBV24-1
CDR3aa: CATSDRGYGYTF
CDR3nt: TGTGCCACCAGTGACAGGGGCTATGGCTACACCTTC

d_gene: -
abundance: -
j_gene: TRBJ2-3
len: 16
v_gene: TRBV19
CDR3aa: CASSRDGGQRTDTQYF
CDR3nt: TGTGCCAGTAGTAGAGACGGGGGACAGCGCACAGATACGCAGTATTTT

d_gene: TRBD2
abundance: -
j_gene: TRBJ2-2
len: 19
v_gene: TRBV12-5
CDR3aa: CASGLPWTSGGAWTGELFF
CDR3nt: TGTGCTAGTGGTTTGCCCTGGACTAGCGGGGGGGCCTGGACCGGGGAGCTGTTTTTT

d_gene: TRBD2
abundance: -
j_gene: TRBJ2-3
len: 16
v_gene: TRBV4-1
CDR3aa: CASSQEIAGGSDTQYF
CDR3nt: TGCGCCAGCAGCCAAGAAATAGCGGGAGGTTCAGATACGCAGTATTTT

d_gene: -
abundance: -
j_gene: TRBJ2-3
len: 15
v_gene: TRBV2
CDR3aa: CASRESGFGTDTQYF
CDR3nt: TGTGCCAGCAGGGAGAGCGGATTCGGCACAGATACGCAGTATTTT

d_gene: TRBD1
abundance: -
j_gene: TRBJ1-1
len: 14
v_gene: TRBV25-1
CDR3aa: CATKTGTGVSEAFF
CDR3nt: TGTGCCACCAAAACCGGGACAGGGGTCAGCGAAGCTTTCTTT

d_gene: TRBD1
abundance: -
j_gene: TRBJ2-7
len: 14
v_gene: TRBV7-2
CDR3aa: CASSSRQGPYEQYF
CDR3nt: TGTGCCAGCAGCTCGAGACAGGGACCCTACGAGCAGTACTTC

d_gene: TRBD2
abundance: -
j_gene: TRBJ2-5
len: 19
v_gene: TRBV7-2
CDR3aa: CASSLALSVGGAVTETQYF
CDR3nt: TGTGCCAGCAGCTTAGCCCTCTCGGTCGGGGGGGCCGTTACGGAGACCCAGTACTTC

d_gene: TRBD1
abundance: -
j_gene: TRBJ2-5
len: 16
v_gene: TRBV6-5
CDR3aa: CASSYFGQGVRETQYF
CDR3nt: TGTGCCAGCAGTTACTTCGGACAGGGGGTGAGAGAGACCCAGTACTTC

d_gene: TRBD1
abundance: once
j_gene: TRBJ1-5
len: 17
v_gene: TRBV30
CDR3aa: CAWSTKQGRGSNQPQHF
CDR3nt: TGTGCCTGGAGTACAAAACAGGGGAGAGGGAGCAATCAGCCCCAGCATTTT

d_gene: -
abundance: -
j_gene: TRBJ2-7
len: 15
v_gene: TRBV7-2
CDR3aa: CASSFSRELSYEQYF
CDR3nt: TGTGCCAGCAGCTTTAGCAGGGAACTCTCCTACGAGCAGTACTTC

d_gene: TRBD1
abundance: -
j_gene: TRBJ1-4
len: 18
v_gene: TRBV5-1
CDR3aa: CASSPADRGGGYAEKLFF
CDR3nt: TGCGCCAGCAGCCCCGCGGACAGGGGAGGGGGCTATGCTGAAAAACTGTTTTTT

d_gene: TRBD1
abundance: -
j_gene: TRBJ2-2
len: 15
v_gene: TRBV19
CDR3aa: CASSTQGAGTGELFF
CDR3nt: TGTGCCAGTAGTACACAGGGGGCAGGCACCGGGGAGCTGTTTTTT

d_gene: TRBD2
abundance: -
j_gene: TRBJ2-1
len: 14
v_gene: TRBV29-1
CDR3aa: CSGNAGGRGNEQFF
CDR3nt: TGCAGCGGGAATGCGGGGGGGCGAGGCAATGAGCAGTTCTTC

d_gene: TRBD1
abundance: few
j_gene: TRBJ1-1
len: 14
v_gene: TRBV13
CDR3aa: CASSSTGIGTEAFF
CDR3nt: TGTGCCAGCAGCTCGACAGGGATTGGCACTGAAGCTTTCTTT

d_gene: TRBD2
abundance: -
j_gene: TRBJ2-1
len: 17
v_gene: TRBV6-2/TRBV6-3
CDR3aa: CASSSFFSGGSYNEQFF
CDR3nt: TGTGCCAGCAGTTCCTTCTTTAGCGGGGGTTCCTACAATGAGCAGTTCTTC

d_gene: -
abundance: -
j_gene: TRBJ2-3
len: 12
v_gene: TRBV29-1
CDR3aa: CSVSGSPDTQYF
CDR3nt: TGCAGCGTTTCCGGTTCCCCAGATACGCAGTATTTT

d_gene: -
abundance: -
j_gene: TRBJ2-2
len: 16
v_gene: TRBV27
CDR3aa: CASSLYATSNTGELFF
CDR3nt: TGTGCCAGCAGTTTATATGCTACCTCGAACACCGGGGAGCTGTTTTTT

d_gene: -
abundance: -
j_gene: TRBJ2-7
len: 14
v_gene: TRBV9
CDR3aa: CASTSPGASYEQYF
CDR3nt: TGTGCCAGCACCTCGCCTGGGGCCTCCTACGAGCAGTACTTC

d_gene: TRBD2
abundance: -
j_gene: TRBJ2-1
len: 13
v_gene: TRBV19
CDR3aa: CASTTSGVGEQFF
CDR3nt: TGTGCCAGTACGACTAGCGGGGTCGGTGAGCAGTTCTTC

d_gene: -
abundance: -
j_gene: TRBJ1-3
len: 12
v_gene: TRBV6-5
CDR3aa: CASSSTGNTIYF
CDR3nt: TGTGCCAGCAGTTCGACAGGAAACACCATATATTTT

d_gene: -
abundance: -
j_gene: TRBJ2-3
len: 19
v_gene: TRBV21-1
CDR3aa: CASSKPNRPVLNSTDTQYF
CDR3nt: TGTGCCAGCAGCAAACCGAACAGGCCTGTACTAAATAGCACAGATACGCAGTATTTT

d_gene: -
abundance: -
j_gene: TRBJ1-1
len: 12
v_gene: TRBV6-5
CDR3aa: CASSYRDGVAFF
CDR3nt: TGTGCCAGCAGTTATCGTGACGGAGTTGCTTTCTTT

d_gene: -
abundance: -
j_gene: TRBJ1-2
len: 15
v_gene: TRBV19
CDR3aa: CASSPRPGNSYGYTF
CDR3nt: TGTGCCAGTAGTCCCCGACCGGGAAACTCCTATGGCTACACCTTC